This T cell receptor beta chain was recorded in a study of T cells after yellow fever vaccination (dated by TCRdb to the late 2010s). For the wider study: Libraries from fractions with low cell numbers were prepared with the SMART-Seq v4 Ultra Low Input RNA kit. Bulk PBMC replicates and cell subsets were isolated from blood drawn at multiple timepoints before and after both primary and secondary immunization. To track T-cell clones before and after primary and booster YFV17D yellow fever vaccination, bulk TCR alpha and beta repertoires were sequenced longitudinally. Two healthy male donors made up the cohort, one aged 18 to 29 years and the other aged 30 to 40 years.

This clonotype was recorded a few times. It has no known antigen specificity. Per-nucleotide qualities are absent, and no much larger clonotype sits a single base away. For sequencing, an Illumina NovaSeq 6000 was employed. TCR cDNA was synthesized by 5'RACE template switching, which introduced a universal primer site and unique molecular identifiers. Priming of cDNA synthesis was performed from both the TCR alpha and TCR beta constant segments. Two PCR steps were used to amplify libraries, with sample barcodes and sequencing adapters being added in the second step. Sequencing of libraries was performed on Illumina HiSeq 2500 (2x100 bp) or NovaSeq (2x150 bp). The original pipeline was this. Demultiplexing of reads and collapsing into UMI consensus sequences were performed with MIGEC, and V(D)J alignment was carried out with MiXCR. Using edgeR on replicate PBMC samples, clonotypes were called vaccine-responding if FDR was below 0.01 and the log2 fold change was above 5 up to day 15. Bulk clonotypes were assigned CD4 or CD8 identity according to which sequenced CD4 or CD8 repertoire held them at higher abundance. TCRdb trimmed the raw reads at Q25, called clones with MiXCR and kept productive beta chains. Each record represents a unique CDR3 protein, reported with the most common genes and DNA among its rows. TCRdb, not the authors, supplied the V and J calls. In this sample the table shows approximately 150,000 distinct CDR3 sequences, approximately 10% of which occur a single time. The ten largest clonotypes hold approximately 39% of the sample.

Interpreted using the paper, the treatment or condition label stands for: live attenuated yellow fever vaccine strain. PBMCs were isolated from peripheral blood using a standard Ficoll-Paque protocol. Dynabeads CD4 and CD8 positive selection kits were used to isolate the CD4 and CD8 T-cell fractions. RNA was extracted with TriZol from bulk PBMCs, CD4 and CD8 fractions, and dextramer-positive and dextramer-negative fractions. The full study reports these points: Because abundant contaminating clonotypes from the bulk population could be contained in FACS-sorted repertoires, computational filtering was required. Because the study included only two donors, the extent to which the findings can be generalized is limited. Compared with the primary T-cell response, the secondary T-cell response was faster but weaker, reaching its peak on day 5 rather than on day 15. After the booster, most of the clones that had expanded following primary vaccination were detected again (just under 97% of CD4 and around 90% of CD8), which suggests that memory was broadly maintained. A small fraction of clonotypes appeared in both the CD4 and CD8 compartments, likely as a result of convergent recombination.

There are 16 amino acids in the CDR3, from cysteine to phenylalanine inclusive. The CDR3 DNA has 48 bases and is translated from base 1. For CDR1 and CDR2, the germline V gene lists SGDLS and YYNGEE. V lost 0 bases and J lost 1 base, and the count of bases not matched to a germline gene is 5. The sequence was obtained from a man aged 18 to 30 who received the YFV17D yellow fever vaccine. The sequencing used CD8+ T cells sorted from PBMCs, collected 45 days after the yellow fever booster vaccination. The chain uses TRBV9 and TRBJ2-3; 7 junctional bases match TRBD2. The CDR3 sequence is CASSVDLLAGTDTQYF. In nucleotide form, the sequence is TGTGCCAGCAGCGTAGATCTTCTAGCGGGCACAGATACGCAGTATTTT.